This is a list of T cell receptor beta chains from one sample in a study of blood T cell repertoires in COVID-19. Profiled with immunoSEQ multiplex PCR; TCRdb holds only in-frame clones, not every one. Of tens of thousands of clones in the sample, around nine tenths were seen once. Source material: peripheral blood. Receptors originate from a human donor with active COVID-19. The donor label of this sample is uncertain. Each CDR3 is given with its conserved first and last residue.

v_call,j_call,cdr3_aa
TRBV2,TRBJ2-5,CASSTRKETQYF
TRBV19,TRBJ2-2,CASSREPPRTSGTGELFF
TRBV7-9,TRBJ2-5,CASSSVVETQYF
TRBV6-5,TRBJ1-2,CASSYGRGVYGYTF
TRBV19,TRBJ1-1,CASRMGGTEAFF
TRBV2,TRBJ1-6,CATTREAPSNNSPLHF
TRBV11-3,TRBJ2-1,CASSLVQGSDEQFF
TRBV24-1,TRBJ1-2,CATSDFKLRDRGVRYTF
TRBV27,TRBJ2-1,CASSQTSGGEQFF
TRBV24-1,TRBJ2-2,CATSLETGELFF
TRBV25-1,TRBJ1-6,CASSETGSQGPLHF
TRBV5-5,TRBJ1-3,CASSFRGGNTIYF
TRBV30,TRBJ1-6,CAWSVLGLLSPLHF
TRBV7-9,TRBJ2-7,CASSLFASYEQYF
TRBV3-1/TRBV3-2,TRBJ2-7,CASSRVSYEQYF
TRBV15,TRBJ1-5,CATSGRSGAIGSQHF
TRBV6-2/TRBV6-3,TRBJ1-2,CASSYSSGQGGYTF
TRBV6-2/TRBV6-3,TRBJ2-3,CASSTTGRVGVPDTQYF
TRBV7-2,TRBJ2-3,CASSGRPGTSYTDTQYF
TRBV29-1,TRBJ2-1,CSVDQRDQFF
TRBV19,TRBJ2-7,CASSAALDRVYEQYF
TRBV7-8,TRBJ2-7,CASSPGGPWGYEQYF
TRBV6-5,TRBJ1-4,CASSTGATNEKLFF
TRBV27,TRBJ2-1,CASSLGQGRGNEQFF
TRBV7-2,TRBJ2-5,CASSLPAWGVETQYF
TRBV5-1,TRBJ2-3,CASSLAPGRGTDTQYF
TRBV11-2,TRBJ2-7,CASSLEREGVYEQYF
TRBV7-9,TRBJ1-4,CASSFRGRVDEKLFF
TRBV3-1/TRBV3-2,TRBJ2-7,CASSQGGGISSYEQYF
TRBV6-5,TRBJ2-7,CASQGTYEQYF
TRBV19,TRBJ1-1,CASKPLDREDTEAFF
TRBV6-6,TRBJ2-1,CASSYTTSGTYNEQFF
TRBV6-6,TRBJ2-2,CATFRGGMETGELFF
TRBV28,TRBJ1-2,CASRGRGMVYGYTF
TRBV27,TRBJ1-6,CASSSRGLDNSPLHF
TRBV9,TRBJ2-6,CASSALPGTGGAYGANVLTF
TRBV9,TRBJ2-3,CASSEQFSGRAADTQYF
TRBV7-8,TRBJ2-2,CASSSLAGMNTGELFF
TRBV6-5,TRBJ1-2,CASSYGQGLYGYTF
TRBV18,TRBJ1-4,CASSPTRGGNEKLFF
TRBV5-4,TRBJ2-2,CASSFQREYVGELFF
TRBV4-2,TRBJ1-3,CASSQAGASFSGNTIYF
TRBV27,TRBJ2-7,CASSSVAGTGVYEQYF
TRBV27,TRBJ1-1,CASRGQGGGEAFF
TRBV9,TRBJ2-3,CASSVAQRSTDTQYF
TRBV30,TRBJ1-5,CAWSAAQDQPQHF
TRBV29-1,TRBJ1-5,CSVGTGNGNQPQHF
TRBV5-1,TRBJ2-3,CASSLVPGSTDTQYF
TRBV11-3,TRBJ2-1,CASRLTGFNEQFF
TRBV6-2/TRBV6-3,TRBJ2-6,CASSQQGSGANVLTF
TRBV24-1,TRBJ2-7,CATSDRDRDYEQYF
TRBV4-2,TRBJ2-1,CASSQVMAGGWDEQFF
TRBV4-3,TRBJ1-5,CASSQARGDYQPQHF
TRBV27,TRBJ2-7,CASSFGTGTPTTYEQYF
TRBV5-6,TRBJ1-3,CASSPAGRSGNTIYF
TRBV29-1,TRBJ1-1,CSALKQGAGEAFF
TRBV10-3,TRBJ2-7,CASKNSGYEQYF